This is a list of T cell receptor beta chains from one sample in a study of cytomegalovirus exposure and HLA in healthy donors. Assay used: immunoSEQ multiplex PCR; TCRdb lists only in-frame clones, some missing. Here the sample spans 150,000 to 200,000 clones, 85% being singletons. The sample taken for sequencing was PBMCs. The receptors come from a man younger than 35 in good health and CMV-seropositive. Both conserved end residues are part of each CDR3. Part of the rows lack a size; the others show once, few, many or a class for expanded clones.

j_call clone_size v_call cdr3_length cdr3_aa
TRBJ1-1 . TRBV29-1 14 CSVARQGGNTEAFF
TRBJ2-1 . TRBV11-2 13 CASSSSTSGEQFF
TRBJ1-5 . TRBV7-8 14 CASSLDSLNQPQHF
TRBJ1-2 once TRBV29-1 12 CSVQDSIDGYTF
TRBJ2-7 . TRBV18 15 CASSPPGQPSYEQYF
TRBJ2-1 . TRBV5-1 19 CASSLNLAGVGKSYNEQFF
TRBJ2-3 . TRBV5-6 14 CASSPWTDTDTQYF
TRBJ2-1 . TRBV29-1 18 CSVEKPSSLASSYNEQFF
TRBJ2-1 . TRBV11-2 13 CASRWGGGNEQFF
TRBJ1-5 . TRBV19 15 CASSIVTTGAWPQHF
TRBJ2-6 . TRBV11-2 16 CASSLVQGPGANVLTF
TRBJ2-1 . TRBV6-6 16 CASSSRLAGARDEQFF
TRBJ2-4 . TRBV5-1 14 CASSLGQQRDIQYF
TRBJ2-1 . TRBV5-1 21 CASSSSRRTSGSPPGDNEQFF
TRBJ2-3 . TRBV6-4 16 CASSVQAGFGTDTQYF
TRBJ2-6 . TRBV2 17 CASHRDRGLLGANVLTF
TRBJ1-1 . TRBV27 13 CASYEEINTEAFF
TRBJ2-3 few TRBV6-4 15 CASSDGGASTDTQYF
TRBJ2-2 . TRBV6-5 16 CASSYTPGLVPGELFF
TRBJ1-1 . TRBV2 14 CASSEDAGDAEAFF
TRBJ2-1 . TRBV2 12 CASSASGLEQFF
TRBJ1-5 . TRBV5-4 19 CASSLAGGPALPANQPQHF
TRBJ2-6 . TRBV5-6 17 CASRPGTGWTGANVLTF
TRBJ1-2 . TRBV10-3 14 CATTRTGGNYGYTF
TRBJ1-1 . TRBV18 13 CASSQEMNTEAFF
TRBJ2-1 . TRBV7-9 13 CASSLVEVGEQFF
TRBJ2-6 . TRBV5-1 15 CASSSQGTGANVLTF
TRBJ2-3 . TRBV28 15 CASSGSSGGADTQYF
TRBJ1-1 . TRBV13 14 CASSFISGGTEAFF
TRBJ1-2 . TRBV6-5 14 CASRHGDMIYGYTF
TRBJ2-3 . TRBV9 12 CASSSFTDTQYF
TRBJ1-6 few TRBV25-1 14 CASREQNYNSPLHF
TRBJ1-1 . TRBV28 11 CASTTEGGAFF
TRBJ2-3 . TRBV30 15 CAWSTGTRITDTQYF
TRBJ2-1 . TRBV5-3 18 CARSFLSRDRVGDNEQFF
TRBJ2-3 . TRBV5-1 14 CASSLGTGESVEYF
TRBJ1-5 . TRBV27 17 CASSLLGAQGSNQPQHF
TRBJ1-5 . TRBV30 13 CAWRDRGNQPQHF
TRBJ1-4 . TRBV6-4 17 CASSMRAGSAFREKLFF
TRBJ1-3 . TRBV5-1 15 CASSLSESSGNTIYF
TRBJ2-2 . TRBV30 15 CAAQEGGTNTGELFF
TRBJ2-3 . TRBV6-1 15 CASTLKGATTDTQYF
TRBJ1-6 . TRBV28 15 CASSLTDDKNSPLHF
TRBJ2-5 . TRBV7-2 17 CASSPPGLAGGQETQYF
TRBJ2-5 . TRBV7-5 14 CARSFPGQDGSQYF